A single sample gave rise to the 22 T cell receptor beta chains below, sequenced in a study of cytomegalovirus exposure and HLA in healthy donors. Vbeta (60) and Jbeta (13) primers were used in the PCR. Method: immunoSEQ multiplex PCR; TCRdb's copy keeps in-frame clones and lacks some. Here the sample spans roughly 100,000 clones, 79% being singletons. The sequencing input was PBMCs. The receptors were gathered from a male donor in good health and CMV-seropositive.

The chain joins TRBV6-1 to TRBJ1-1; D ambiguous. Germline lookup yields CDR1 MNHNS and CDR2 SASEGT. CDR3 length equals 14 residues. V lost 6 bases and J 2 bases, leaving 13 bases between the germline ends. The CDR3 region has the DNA TGTGCCAGCAGCCTAACATCGGGAAACACTGAAGCTTTCTTT. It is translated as CASSLTSGNTEAFF.

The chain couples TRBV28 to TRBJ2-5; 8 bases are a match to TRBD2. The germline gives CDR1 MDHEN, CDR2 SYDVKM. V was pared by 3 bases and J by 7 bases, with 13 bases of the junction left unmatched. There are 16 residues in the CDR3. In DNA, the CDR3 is TGTGCCAGCAGTTTCATCAGAGCGGGGGAGGTTGGGACCCAGTACTTC. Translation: CASSFIRAGEVGTQYF.

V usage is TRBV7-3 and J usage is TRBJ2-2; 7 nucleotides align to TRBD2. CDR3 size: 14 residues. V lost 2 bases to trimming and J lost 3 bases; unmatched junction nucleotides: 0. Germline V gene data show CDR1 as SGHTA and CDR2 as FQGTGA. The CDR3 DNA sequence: TGTGCCAGCAGCTTAGGGGGGGACACCGGGGAGCTGTTTTTT. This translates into CASSLGGDTGELFF.

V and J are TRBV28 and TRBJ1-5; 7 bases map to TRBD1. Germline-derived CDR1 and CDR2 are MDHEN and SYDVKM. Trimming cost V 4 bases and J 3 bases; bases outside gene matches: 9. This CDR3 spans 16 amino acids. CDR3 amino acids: CASSSSRGQANQPQHF. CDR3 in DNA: TGTGCCAGCAGTTCCTCTCGCGGACAGGCCAATCAGCCCCAGCATTTT.

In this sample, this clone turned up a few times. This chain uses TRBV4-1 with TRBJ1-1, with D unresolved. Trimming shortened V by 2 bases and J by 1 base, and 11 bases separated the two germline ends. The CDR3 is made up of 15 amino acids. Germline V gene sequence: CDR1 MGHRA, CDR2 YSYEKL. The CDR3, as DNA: TGCGCCAGCAGCCAAACTCTGATGTCGAACACTGAAGCTTTCTTT. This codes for CASSQTLMSNTEAFF.

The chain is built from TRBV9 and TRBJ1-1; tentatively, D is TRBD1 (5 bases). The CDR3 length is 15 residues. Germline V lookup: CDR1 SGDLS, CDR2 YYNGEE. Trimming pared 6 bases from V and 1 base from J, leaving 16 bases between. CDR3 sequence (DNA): TGTGCCAGCACCCTAGGGGAGGGGAGGAACACTGAAGCTTTCTTT. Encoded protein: CASTLGEGRNTEAFF.

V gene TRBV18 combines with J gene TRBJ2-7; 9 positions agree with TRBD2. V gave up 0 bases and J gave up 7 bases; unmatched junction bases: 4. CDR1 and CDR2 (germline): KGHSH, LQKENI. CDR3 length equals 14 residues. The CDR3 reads CASSPPAGGREQYF. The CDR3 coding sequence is TGTGCCAGCTCACCACCGGCGGGGGGGCGGGAGCAGTACTTC.

The CDR3 bases are TGTGCCAGCAGTTTTAGCGGGGGGGCCGTGCGGACGCAGTATTTT. Protein product: CASSFSGGAVRTQYF. The J gene is TRBJ2-3, the V gene TRBV6-5; TRBD2 matches at 11 bases. The CDR3 sequence is 15 residues long. CDR1 and CDR2 from the germline V gene are MNHEY and SVGAGI. J gave up 9 bases and V 4 bases, and 9 bases lay outside the gene matches.

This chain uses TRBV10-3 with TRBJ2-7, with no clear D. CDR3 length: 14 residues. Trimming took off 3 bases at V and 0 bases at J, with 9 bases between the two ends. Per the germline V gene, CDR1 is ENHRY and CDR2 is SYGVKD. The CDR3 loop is CAISDGSDSYEQYF. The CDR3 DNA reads TGTGCCATCAGTGACGGGTCCGACTCCTACGAGCAGTACTTC.

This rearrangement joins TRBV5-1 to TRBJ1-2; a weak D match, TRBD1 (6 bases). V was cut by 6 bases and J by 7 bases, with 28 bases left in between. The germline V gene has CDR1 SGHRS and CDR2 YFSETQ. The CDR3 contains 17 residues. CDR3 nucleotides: TGCGCCAGCACTCTCGGGGGGCGACTAACCAACTATGGTGGCTACACCTTC. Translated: CASTLGGRLTNYGGYTF.

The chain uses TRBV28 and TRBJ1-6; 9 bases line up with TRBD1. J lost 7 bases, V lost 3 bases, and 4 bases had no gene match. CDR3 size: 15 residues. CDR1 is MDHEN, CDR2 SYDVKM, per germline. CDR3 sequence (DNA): TGTGCCAGCAGTTTCCCGGGACAGGGAAATTCACCCCTCCACTTT. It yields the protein CASSFPGQGNSPLHF.

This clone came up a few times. The CDR3 loop reads CASGRSYEQYF. CDR3 bases: TGTGCCAGCGGTAGAAGCTACGAGCAGTACTTC. The chain recombines TRBV14 with TRBJ2-7; D is uncertain. The CDR3 is 11 amino acids. V shed 8 bases and J shed 3 bases, with 8 bases lying between them. CDR1 and CDR2 (germline): SGHDN, FVKESK.

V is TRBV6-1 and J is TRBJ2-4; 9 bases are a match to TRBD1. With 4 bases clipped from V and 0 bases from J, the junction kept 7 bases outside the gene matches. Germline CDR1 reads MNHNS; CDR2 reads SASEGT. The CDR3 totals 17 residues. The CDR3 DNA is TGTGCCAGCAGTGCTGGGACAGGGATGGGAGCCAAAAACATTCAGTACTTC. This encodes CASSAGTGMGAKNIQYF.

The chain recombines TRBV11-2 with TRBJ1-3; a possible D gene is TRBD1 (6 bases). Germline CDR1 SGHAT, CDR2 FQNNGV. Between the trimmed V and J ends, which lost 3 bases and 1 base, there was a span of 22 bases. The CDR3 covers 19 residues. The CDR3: CASSFSGIPFTGSGNTIYF. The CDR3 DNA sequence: TGTGCCAGCAGCTTTTCCGGGATCCCTTTTACAGGGTCTGGAAACACCATATATTTT.

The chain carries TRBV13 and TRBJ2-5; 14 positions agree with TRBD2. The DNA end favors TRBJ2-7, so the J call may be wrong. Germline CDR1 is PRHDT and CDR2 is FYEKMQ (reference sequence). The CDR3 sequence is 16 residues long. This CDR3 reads CASSSGLAGVSYEQYF. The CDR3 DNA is TGTGCCAGCAGCTCGGGACTAGCGGGGGTCTCCTACGAGCAGTACTTC.

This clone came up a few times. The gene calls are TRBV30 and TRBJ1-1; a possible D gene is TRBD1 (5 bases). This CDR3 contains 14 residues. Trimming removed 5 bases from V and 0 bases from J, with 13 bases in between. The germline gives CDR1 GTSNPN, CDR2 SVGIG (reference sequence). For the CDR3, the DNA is TGTGCCTGGGGGCACAGGTCCATGAACACTGAAGCTTTCTTT. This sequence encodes CAWGHRSMNTEAFF.

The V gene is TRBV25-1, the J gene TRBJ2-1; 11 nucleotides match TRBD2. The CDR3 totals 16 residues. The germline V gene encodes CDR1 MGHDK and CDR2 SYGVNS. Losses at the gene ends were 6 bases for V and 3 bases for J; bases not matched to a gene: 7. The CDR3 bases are TGTGCCAGCAGCCAGACTAGCGGGGCCTTCTACAATGAGCAGTTCTTC. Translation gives CASSQTSGAFYNEQFF.

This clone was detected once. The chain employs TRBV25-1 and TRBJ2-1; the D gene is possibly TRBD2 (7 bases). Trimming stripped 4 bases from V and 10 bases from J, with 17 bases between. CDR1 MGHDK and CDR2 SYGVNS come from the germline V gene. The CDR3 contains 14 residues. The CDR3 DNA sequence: TGTGCCAGCAGTGCCTTACGGGGGGCAGAGGAGCAGTTCTTC. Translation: CASSALRGAEEQFF.

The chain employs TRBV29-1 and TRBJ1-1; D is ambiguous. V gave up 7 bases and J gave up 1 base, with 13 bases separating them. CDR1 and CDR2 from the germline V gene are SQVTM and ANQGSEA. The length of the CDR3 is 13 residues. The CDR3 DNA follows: TGCAGCGCAAGCCCAACGGGGAACACTGAAGCTTTCTTT. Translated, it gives CSASPTGNTEAFF.

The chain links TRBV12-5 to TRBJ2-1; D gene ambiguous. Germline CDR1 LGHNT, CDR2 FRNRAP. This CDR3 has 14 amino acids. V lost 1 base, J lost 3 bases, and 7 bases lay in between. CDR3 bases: TGTGCTAGTGGTTTGGCCAGGTACTACAATGAGCAGTTCTTC. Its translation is CASGLARYYNEQFF. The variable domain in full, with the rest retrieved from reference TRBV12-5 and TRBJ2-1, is DARVTQTPRHKVTEMGQEVTMRCQPILGHNTVFWYRQTMMQGLELLAYFRNRAPLDDSGMPKDRFSAEMPDATLATLKIQPSEPRDSAVYFCASGLARYYNEQFFGPGTRLTVL.

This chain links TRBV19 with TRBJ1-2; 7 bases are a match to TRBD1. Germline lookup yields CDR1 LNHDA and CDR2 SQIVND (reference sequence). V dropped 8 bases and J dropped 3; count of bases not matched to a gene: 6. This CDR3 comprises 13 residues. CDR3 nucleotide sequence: TGTGCCAGTGGCAGGGGGTTCGACTATGGCTACACCTTC. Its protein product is CASGRGFDYGYTF.

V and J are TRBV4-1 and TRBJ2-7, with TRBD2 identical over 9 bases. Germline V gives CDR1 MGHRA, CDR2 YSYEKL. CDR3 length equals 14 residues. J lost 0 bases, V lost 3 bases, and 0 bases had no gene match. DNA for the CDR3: TGCGCCAGCAGCCAGCGGGGGGGCTCCTACGAGCAGTACTTC. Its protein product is CASSQRGGSYEQYF.